The 25 T cell receptor beta chains in this list originate from one sample, sequenced in a study of technical replicates of blood from a few donors. TCRdb keeps only in-frame clones here, not all; method: immunoSEQ multiplex PCR. This table holds about 75,000 clones, 91% found once. The sequenced sample consisted of T cells isolated from PBMCs. These receptors originate from a human donor in good health. Some clones in this sample may be carry-over from other donors' samples.

In DNA, the CDR3 is TGTGCCTGTTCTACAGGGGAATATAGCAATCAGCCCCAGCATTTT. Amino acid sequence: CACSTGEYSNQPQHF. The chain combines TRBV30 with TRBJ1-5, with TRBD1 identical over 7 bases. Germline loops: CDR1 GTSNPN, CDR2 SVGIG (reference sequence). Trimming removed 6 bases from V and 0 bases from J; junction bases left unmatched: 8. There are 15 residues in the CDR3.

This clone was recorded once. This chain joins TRBV6-1 and TRBJ1-2; TRBD1 might be the D (5 bases). V gave up 0 bases and J gave up 4 bases, with 15 bases separating them. The CDR3 loop spans 16 amino acids. Germline CDR1 reads MNHNS; CDR2 reads SASEGT. For the CDR3, the DNA is TGTGCCAGCAGTGAAGCGGGGTGGACACCTACCTATGGCTACACCTTC. Protein product: CASSEAGWTPTYGYTF.

V gene TRBV5-1 combines with J gene TRBJ2-5, with 8 positions matching TRBD2. The germline V gene encodes CDR1 SGHRS and CDR2 YFSETQ. This CDR3 spans 16 amino acids. Germline trimming cut 4 bases from V and 2 bases from J; bases unmatched to any gene: 10. CDR3 residues: CASSPGAGVGQETQYF. The CDR3 coding sequence is TGCGCCAGCAGCCCGGGAGCGGGAGTGGGGCAAGAGACCCAGTACTTC.

V and J are TRBV7-8 and TRBJ2-2; possible D gene TRBD1, 5 bases. The length of the CDR3 is 17 residues. V was pared by 3 bases and J by 6 bases, with 20 bases between. Looked up from germline, CDR1 is SGHVS and CDR2 is FQNEAQ. This CDR3 reads CASSFRGRVTVAGELFF. The CDR3 DNA is TGTGCCAGCAGCTTTAGGGGTAGGGTGACAGTGGCCGGGGAGCTGTTTTTT.

The rearrangement uses TRBV19 and TRBJ2-7; D gene ambiguous. This CDR3 has 13 amino acids. V shed 5 bases and J shed 1 base, with 9 bases lying between them. The germline V gene encodes CDR1 LNHDA and CDR2 SQIVND (reference sequence). For the CDR3, the DNA is TGTGCCAGTAGTGTTCAGGCTTCCTACGAGCAGTACTTC. Amino acid sequence: CASSVQASYEQYF. Variable domain in full (rest from reference TRBV19 and TRBJ2-7): DGGITQSPKYLFRKEGQNVTLSCEQNLNHDAMYWYRQDPGQGLRLIYYSQIVNDFQKGDIAEGYSVSREKKESFPLTVTSAQKNPTAFYLCASSVQASYEQYFGPGTRLTVT.

The CDR3 sequence: CASSVPARVSDTQYF. The CDR3 DNA reads as TGTGCCAGCAGCGTACCCGCCAGGGTTTCAGATACGCAGTATTTT. The V gene is TRBV9, the J gene TRBJ2-3; D perhaps matches TRBD1 (5 bases). Per germline, CDR1 SGDLS and CDR2 YYNGEE. V dropped 1 base and J dropped 4 bases, with 13 bases sitting between them. CDR3 size: 15 residues.

This chain connects TRBV2 to TRBJ2-7; D ambiguous. CDR1 and CDR2 (germline): SNHLY, FYNNEI. The germline V and J ends were trimmed by 4 bases and 2 bases, with 9 bases remaining between them. This CDR3 comprises 13 residues. For the CDR3, the DNA is TGTGCCAGCAGTGTTCGGCGGCCCTACGAGCAGTACTTC. Translation gives CASSVRRPYEQYF.

The gene calls are TRBV5-4 and TRBJ1-6; 10 nucleotides agree with TRBD1. Trimming took 4 bases from V and 10 from J; bases not matched to a gene: 8. CDR3 length: 15 amino acids. Per germline, CDR1 SGHNT and CDR2 YYREEE (reference sequence). The CDR3 sequence: CASSPGTGVGSPLHF. The DNA of the CDR3 is TGTGCCAGCAGCCCCGGGACAGGGGTCGGGTCACCCCTCCACTTT.

The chain employs TRBV4-1 and TRBJ2-3; D possibly corresponds to TRBD2 (6 bases). V lost 0 bases and J lost 4, with 14 bases in between. Germline lookup yields CDR1 MGHRA and CDR2 YSYEKL. This CDR3 contains 16 residues. In DNA form, the CDR3 reads TGCGCCAGCAGCCAAGATTTGGGCAGGGAGGCAGATACGCAGTATTTT. Its protein product is CASSQDLGREADTQYF.

This clone was seen a single time. The rearrangement uses TRBV11-2 and TRBJ2-1; D unresolved. Per the germline V gene, CDR1 is SGHAT and CDR2 is FQNNGV. V lost 5 bases, J lost 0 bases, and 8 bases lay in between. There are 14 residues in the CDR3. The CDR3 loop is CASSPAGSYNEQFF. The CDR3 nucleotides read TGTGCCAGCAGCCCTGCCGGCTCCTACAATGAGCAGTTCTTC.

The chain recombines TRBV6-1 with TRBJ1-5; perhaps TRBD1 as D (6 bases). Trimming took off 6 bases at V and 0 bases at J, with 9 bases between the two ends. This CDR3 comprises 14 residues. Germline V gene data show CDR1 as MNHNS and CDR2 as SASEGT. CDR3 loop: CASRTGYSNQPQHF. The CDR3 DNA follows: TGTGCCAGCAGGACAGGCTATAGCAATCAGCCCCAGCATTTT.

This CDR3 is CASSLRTSLDEQYF. CDR3 nucleotide sequence: TGTGCCAGCAGCTTAAGGACTAGCCTGGACGAGCAGTACTTC. The rearrangement links TRBV7-2 to TRBJ2-7; 8 bases map to TRBD2. CDR1 SGHTA and CDR2 FQGNSA come from the germline V gene. J lost 5 bases, V lost 2 bases, and 5 bases had no gene match. CDR3 length equals 14 residues.

The chain is built from TRBV6-1 and TRBJ1-2, with TRBD1 as a possible D gene (5 bases). Germline CDR1 is MNHNS and CDR2 is SASEGT. This CDR3 has 13 amino acids. Trimming removed 3 bases from V and 4 bases from J, with 9 bases in between. This CDR3 is CASSDGQGYGYTF. The CDR3 nucleotides read TGTGCCAGCAGTGATGGGCAGGGCTATGGCTACACCTTC.

The V and J genes are TRBV19 and TRBJ2-3; unclear D gene. This CDR3 contains 14 residues. Trimming pared 1 base from V and 1 base from J, leaving 6 bases between. Germline CDR1 LNHDA, CDR2 SQIVND (reference sequence). The CDR3 reads CASSIGLGTDTQYF. CDR3 sequence (DNA): TGTGCCAGTAGTATAGGGCTCGGCACAGATACGCAGTATTTT.

The chain recombines TRBV7-2 with TRBJ2-7; possible D gene TRBD2, 5 bases. Trimming left V 4 bases short and J 6 bases short, with 10 bases between. CDR3 size: 12 residues. The germline V gene has CDR1 SGHTA and CDR2 FQGNSA. The CDR3 is CASSSASIEQYF. Here the CDR3 DNA reads TGTGCCAGCAGCTCAGCTAGCATCGAGCAGTACTTC.

This rearrangement joins TRBV4-1 to TRBJ2-1; a weak D match, TRBD1 (6 bases). This CDR3 has 17 amino acids. Per germline, CDR1 MGHRA and CDR2 YSYEKL. V was cut by 2 bases and J by 0 bases, with 14 bases left in between. The CDR3 loop reads CASSQLTGQSSYNEQFF. In DNA, the CDR3 is TGCGCCAGCAGCCAACTTACTGGACAGAGCTCCTACAATGAGCAGTTCTTC.

This clone has a single count. The rearrangement joins TRBV11-2 to TRBJ2-1, with D possibly matching TRBD1 (6 bases). Trimming took 5 bases from V and 5 from J, leaving 22 bases between them. Per germline, CDR1 SGHAT and CDR2 FQNNGV. The CDR3 is made up of 17 amino acids. This CDR3 reads CASSAFTWATGNNEQFF. The CDR3 nucleotides are TGTGCCAGCAGCGCTTTTACCTGGGCCACAGGGAACAATGAGCAGTTCTTC. Full variable domain (remainder filled in from reference TRBV11-2 and TRBJ2-1): EAGVAQSPRYKIIEKRQSVAFWCNPISGHATLYWYQQILGQGPKLLIQFQNNGVVDDSQLPKDRFSAERLKGVDSTLKIQPAKLEDSAVYLCASSAFTWATGNNEQFFGPGTRLTVL.

The chain has TRBV28 and TRBJ2-1; TRBD2 matches 10 bases. The CDR3 is 16 amino acids. Germline values: CDR1 MDHEN, CDR2 SYDVKM. J lost 6 bases, V lost 4 bases, and 9 bases had no gene match. DNA of the CDR3: TGTGCCAGCAGTTCGATCCTAGCGGGAGTGGGCAATGAGCAGTTCTTC. This translates into CASSSILAGVGNEQFF. The complete variable domain, with remaining parts taken from reference TRBV28 and TRBJ2-1, reads DVKVTQSSRYLVKRTGEKVFLECVQDMDHENMFWYRQDPGLGLRLIYFSYDVKMKEKGDIPEGYSVSREKKERFSLILESASTNQTSMYLCASSSILAGVGNEQFFGPGTRLTVL.

J is TRBJ2-7 and V is TRBV6-5; TRBD1 is a possible D gene (6 bases). V shed 4 bases and J shed 2 bases, with 18 bases lying between them. There are 16 residues in the CDR3. Germline V gene lookup returns CDR1 MNHEY and CDR2 SVGAGI. Here the CDR3 DNA reads TGTGCCAGCAGTTTCATAGACAGGTCCAGTACCTACGAGCAGTACTTC. This sequence encodes CASSFIDRSSTYEQYF.

This chain joins TRBV14 and TRBJ1-2; 7 positions agree with TRBD1. After removal of 0 bases from V and 4 bases from J, the junction contained 5 bases not matched to a gene. This CDR3 has 15 amino acids. Germline CDR1 reads SGHDN; CDR2 reads FVKESK. CDR3 DNA sequence: TGTGCCAGCAGCCAAGATGGGACAGATAGCTATGGCTACACCTTC. Translated, it gives CASSQDGTDSYGYTF. The whole variable domain, remainder taken from reference TRBV14 and TRBJ1-2, is EAGVTQFPSHSVIEKGQTVTLRCDPISGHDNLYWYRRVMGKEIKFLLHFVKESKQDESGMPNNRFLAERTGGTYSTLKVQPAELEDSGVYFCASSQDGTDSYGYTFGSGTRLTVV.

This clone was detected once. This chain uses TRBV19 with TRBJ2-7; a possible D gene is TRBD2 (6 bases). The CDR3 contains 17 residues. Trimming removed 3 bases at V and 0 bases at J, with 18 bases between. Germline CDR1 and CDR2: LNHDA and SQIVND (reference sequence). The CDR3 loop reads CASSITRRGPISYEQYF. CDR3 DNA sequence: TGTGCCAGTAGTATTACGAGGCGGGGCCCTATCTCCTACGAGCAGTACTTC.

The chain employs TRBV19 and TRBJ1-2; TRBD1 might be the D (5 bases). The V and J ends lost 5 bases and 4 bases respectively, with 14 bases between them. CDR3 length: 14 amino acids. The germline CDR1 and CDR2 sequences are LNHDA and SQIVND (reference sequence). The CDR3 nucleotides are TGTGCCAGTAGTTTTGGGGCAGCAGGCTATGGCTACACCTTC. Protein sequence: CASSFGAAGYGYTF.

The genes are TRBV9 and TRBJ2-5; 7 nucleotides line up with TRBD1. V lost 5 bases, J lost 5 bases, and 15 bases stayed unmatched. The germline gives CDR1 SGDLS, CDR2 YYNGEE. This CDR3 is built from 16 residues. The CDR3 loop reads CASSGEGGATGETQYF. The DNA for the CDR3 is TGTGCCAGCAGTGGTGAAGGGGGCGCGACTGGGGAGACCCAGTACTTC.

V is TRBV30 and J is TRBJ2-1, with D possibly TRBD1 on 5 matching bases. The V end was cut by 4 bases, the J end by 5 bases, with 12 bases between. Looked up from germline, CDR1 is GTSNPN and CDR2 is SVGIG (reference sequence). The CDR3 has 13 amino acids. The chain's CDR3 is CAWIKQGHNEQFF. Here the CDR3 DNA reads TGTGCCTGGATAAAGCAGGGCCACAATGAGCAGTTCTTC.

This rearrangement joins TRBV6-1 to TRBJ1-6; TRBD1 agrees at 8 bases. The CDR3 consists of 14 residues. CDR1 is MNHNS, CDR2 SASEGT, per germline. V was pared by 5 bases and J by 6 bases, with 3 bases of the junction left unmatched. Written as DNA, the CDR3 is TGTGCCAGCAGTAGACAGGGGAGTAATTCACCCCTCCACTTT. This gives the protein CASSRQGSNSPLHF.